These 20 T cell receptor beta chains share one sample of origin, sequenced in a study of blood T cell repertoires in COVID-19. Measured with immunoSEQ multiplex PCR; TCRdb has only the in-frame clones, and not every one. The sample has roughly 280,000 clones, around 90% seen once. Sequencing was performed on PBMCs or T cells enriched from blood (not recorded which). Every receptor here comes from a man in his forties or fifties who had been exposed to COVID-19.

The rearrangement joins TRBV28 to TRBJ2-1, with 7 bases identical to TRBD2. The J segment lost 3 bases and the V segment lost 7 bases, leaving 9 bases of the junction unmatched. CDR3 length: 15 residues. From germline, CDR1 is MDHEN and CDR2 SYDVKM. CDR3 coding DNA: TGTGCCAGCACCCGGGGAGGGGCAATCTACAATGAGCAGTTCTTC. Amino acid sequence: CASTRGGAIYNEQFF.

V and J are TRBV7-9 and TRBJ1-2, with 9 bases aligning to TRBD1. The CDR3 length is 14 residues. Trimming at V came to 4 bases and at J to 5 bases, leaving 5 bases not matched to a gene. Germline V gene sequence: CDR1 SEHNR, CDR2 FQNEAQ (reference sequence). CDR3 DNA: TGTGCCAGCAGCTGGGACAGGGATTGGTATGGCTACACCTTC. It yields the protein CASSWDRDWYGYTF. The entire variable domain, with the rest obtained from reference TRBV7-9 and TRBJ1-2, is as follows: DTGVSQNPRHKITKRGQNVTFRCDPISEHNRLYWYRQTLGQGPEFLTYFQNEAQLEKSRLLSDRFSAERPKGSFSTLEIQRTEQGDSAMYLCASSWDRDWYGYTFGSGTRLTVV.

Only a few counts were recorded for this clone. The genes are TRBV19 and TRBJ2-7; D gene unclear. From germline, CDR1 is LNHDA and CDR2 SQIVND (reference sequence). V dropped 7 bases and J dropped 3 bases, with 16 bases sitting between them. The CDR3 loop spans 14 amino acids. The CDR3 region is CASKKAVGFYEQYF. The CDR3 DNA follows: TGTGCCAGTAAAAAGGCAGTGGGCTTCTACGAGCAGTACTTC.

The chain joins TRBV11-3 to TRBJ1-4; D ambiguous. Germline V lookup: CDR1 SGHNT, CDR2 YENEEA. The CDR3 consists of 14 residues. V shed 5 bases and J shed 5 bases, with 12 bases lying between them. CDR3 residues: CASSPGFLNEKLFF. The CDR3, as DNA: TGTGCCAGCAGCCCCGGTTTCTTGAATGAAAAACTGTTTTTT. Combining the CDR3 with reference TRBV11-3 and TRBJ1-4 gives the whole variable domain EAGVVQSPRYKIIEKKQPVAFWCNPISGHNTLYWYLQNLGQGPELLIRYENEEAVDDSQLPKDRFSAERLKGVDSTLKIQPAELGDSAVYLCASSPGFLNEKLFFGSGTQLSVL.

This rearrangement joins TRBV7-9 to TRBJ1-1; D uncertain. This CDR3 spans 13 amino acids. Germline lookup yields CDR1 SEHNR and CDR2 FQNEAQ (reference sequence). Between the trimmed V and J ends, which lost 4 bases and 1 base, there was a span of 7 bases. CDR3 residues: CASSSQSNTEAFF. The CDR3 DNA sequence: TGTGCCAGCAGCTCCCAATCGAACACTGAAGCTTTCTTT.

DNA for the CDR3: TGTGCCAGCAGCTCAGGGGGCTTGGACTATGGCTACACCTTC. It codes for CASSSGGLDYGYTF. The chain uses TRBV13 and TRBJ1-2, with 8 nucleotides matching TRBD1. Germline V gene lookup returns CDR1 PRHDT and CDR2 FYEKMQ (reference sequence). The CDR3 runs 14 residues. The ends lost 4 bases at V and 3 bases at J; junction bases unmatched: 4.

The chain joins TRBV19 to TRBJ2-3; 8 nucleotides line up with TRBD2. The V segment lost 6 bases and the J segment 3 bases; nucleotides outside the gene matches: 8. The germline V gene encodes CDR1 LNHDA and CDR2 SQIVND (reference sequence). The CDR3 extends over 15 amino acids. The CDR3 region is CASRTGTSLTDTQYF. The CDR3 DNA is TGTGCCAGTAGAACCGGGACTAGTTTAACAGATACGCAGTATTTT.

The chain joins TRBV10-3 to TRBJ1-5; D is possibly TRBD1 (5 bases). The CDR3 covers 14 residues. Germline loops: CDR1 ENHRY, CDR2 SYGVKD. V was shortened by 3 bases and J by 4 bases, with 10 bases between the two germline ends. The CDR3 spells CAISDSGGNQPQHF. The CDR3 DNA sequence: TGTGCCATCAGTGATAGCGGGGGGAATCAGCCCCAGCATTTT.

CDR3: CSASRLLTTYEQYF. In nucleotides, the CDR3 is TGCAGTGCTAGTCGACTCCTTACAACCTACGAGCAGTACTTC. V is TRBV20-1 and J is TRBJ2-7, with D uncertain. V was clipped by 3 bases and J by 2 bases, with 14 bases between them. The CDR3 is 14 residues long. Looked up from germline, CDR1 is DFQATT and CDR2 is SNEGSKA (reference sequence).

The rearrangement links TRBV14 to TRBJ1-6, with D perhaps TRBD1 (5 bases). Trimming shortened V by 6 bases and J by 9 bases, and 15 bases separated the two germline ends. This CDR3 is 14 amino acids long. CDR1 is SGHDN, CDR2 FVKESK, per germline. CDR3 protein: CASRGWDGGSPLHF. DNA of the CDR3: TGTGCCAGCAGAGGCTGGGACGGGGGTTCACCCCTCCACTTT.

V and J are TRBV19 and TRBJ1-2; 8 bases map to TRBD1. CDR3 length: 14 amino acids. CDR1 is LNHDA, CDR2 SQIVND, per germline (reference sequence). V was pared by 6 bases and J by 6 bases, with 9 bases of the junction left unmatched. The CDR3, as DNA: TGTGCCAGTAGGTTTGCAGGGGGCGTCGATGGCTACACCTTC. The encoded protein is CASRFAGGVDGYTF. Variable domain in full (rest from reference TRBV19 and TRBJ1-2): DGGITQSPKYLFRKEGQNVTLSCEQNLNHDAMYWYRQDPGQGLRLIYYSQIVNDFQKGDIAEGYSVSREKKESFPLTVTSAQKNPTAFYLCASRFAGGVDGYTFGSGTRLTVV.

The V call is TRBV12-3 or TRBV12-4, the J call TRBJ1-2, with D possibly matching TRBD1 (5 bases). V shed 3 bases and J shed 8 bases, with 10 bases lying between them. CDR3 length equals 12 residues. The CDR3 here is CASSFRQQGYTF. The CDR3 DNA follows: TGTGCCAGCAGTTTCAGACAGCAGGGCTACACCTTC.

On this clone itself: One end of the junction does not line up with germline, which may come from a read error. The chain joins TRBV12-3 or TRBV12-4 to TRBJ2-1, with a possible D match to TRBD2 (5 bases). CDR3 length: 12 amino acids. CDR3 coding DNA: TGTGCCAGCAGCTTAGGCGGGTTTGAGCAGTTCTTC. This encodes CASSLGGFEQFF.

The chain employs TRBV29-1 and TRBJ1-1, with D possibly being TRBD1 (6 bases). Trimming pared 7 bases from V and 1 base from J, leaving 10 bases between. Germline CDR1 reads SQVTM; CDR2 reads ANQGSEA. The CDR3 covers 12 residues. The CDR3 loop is CSGWTANTEAFF. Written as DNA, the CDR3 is TGCAGCGGGTGGACAGCGAACACTGAAGCTTTCTTT.

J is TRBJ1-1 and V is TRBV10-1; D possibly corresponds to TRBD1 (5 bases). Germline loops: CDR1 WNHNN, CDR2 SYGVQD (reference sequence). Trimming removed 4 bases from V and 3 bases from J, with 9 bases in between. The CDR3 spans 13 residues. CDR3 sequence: CASSAGGDTEAFF. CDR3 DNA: TGCGCCAGCAGTGCGGGGGGTGACACTGAAGCTTTCTTT.

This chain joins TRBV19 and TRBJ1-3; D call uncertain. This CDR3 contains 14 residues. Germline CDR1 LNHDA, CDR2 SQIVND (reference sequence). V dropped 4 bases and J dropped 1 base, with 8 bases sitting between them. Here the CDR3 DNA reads TGTGCCAGTAGTACCGGGAGTTCTGGAAACACCATATATTTT. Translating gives CASSTGSSGNTIYF.

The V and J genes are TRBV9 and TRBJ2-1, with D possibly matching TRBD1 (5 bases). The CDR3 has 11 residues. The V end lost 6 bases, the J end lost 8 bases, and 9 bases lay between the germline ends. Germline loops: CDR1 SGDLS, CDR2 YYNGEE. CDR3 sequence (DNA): TGTGCCAGCAAAGGGGATGATGAGCAGTTCTTC. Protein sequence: CASKGDDEQFF. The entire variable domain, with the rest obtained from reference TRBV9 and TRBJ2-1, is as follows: DSGVTQTPKHLITATGQRVTLRCSPRSGDLSVYWYQQSLDQGLQFLIQYYNGEERAKGNILERFSAQQFPDLHSELNLSSLELGDSALYFCASKGDDEQFFGPGTRLTVL.

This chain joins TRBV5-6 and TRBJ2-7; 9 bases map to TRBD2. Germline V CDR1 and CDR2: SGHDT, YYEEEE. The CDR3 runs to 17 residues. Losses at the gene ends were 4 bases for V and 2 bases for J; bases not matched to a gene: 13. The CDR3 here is CASSSPVTSGYTYEQYF. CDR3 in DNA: TGTGCCAGCAGCAGTCCCGTGACTAGCGGCTATACCTACGAGCAGTACTTC. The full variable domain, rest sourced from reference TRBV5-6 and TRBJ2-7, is DAGVTQSPTHLIKTRGQQVTLRCSPKSGHDTVSWYQQALGQGPQFIFQYYEEEERQRGNFPDRFSGHQFPNYSSELNVNALLLGDSALYLCASSSPVTSGYTYEQYFGPGTRLTVT.

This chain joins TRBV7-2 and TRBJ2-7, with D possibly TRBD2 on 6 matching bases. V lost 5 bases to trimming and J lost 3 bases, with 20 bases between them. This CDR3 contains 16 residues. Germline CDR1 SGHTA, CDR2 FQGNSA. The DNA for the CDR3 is TGTGCCAGCAGCCCGGCTCTAGGGGCGGGGCTCTACGAGCAGTACTTC. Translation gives CASSPALGAGLYEQYF. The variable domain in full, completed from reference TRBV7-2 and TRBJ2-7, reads GAGVSQSPSNKVTEKGKDVELRCDPISGHTALYWYRQSLGQGLEFLIYFQGNSAPDKSGLPSDRFSAERTGGSVSTLTIQRTQQEDSAVYLCASSPALGAGLYEQYFGPGTRLTVT.

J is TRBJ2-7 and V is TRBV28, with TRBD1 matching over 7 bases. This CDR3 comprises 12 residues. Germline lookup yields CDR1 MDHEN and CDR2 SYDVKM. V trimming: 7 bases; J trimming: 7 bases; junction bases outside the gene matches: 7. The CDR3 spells CASTTTGREQYF. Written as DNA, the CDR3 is TGTGCCAGCACTACGACAGGGAGAGAGCAGTACTTC. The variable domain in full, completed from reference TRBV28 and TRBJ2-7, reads DVKVTQSSRYLVKRTGEKVFLECVQDMDHENMFWYRQDPGLGLRLIYFSYDVKMKEKGDIPEGYSVSREKKERFSLILESASTNQTSMYLCASTTTGREQYFGPGTRLTVT.